This is a list of T cell receptor beta chains from one sample in a study of blood T cell repertoires in COVID-19. Some clones are missing from TCRdb's copy, which holds only in-frame ones; the method was immunoSEQ multiplex PCR. In the table there are around 140,000 clones, about nine tenths of which are singletons. Sequencing input: PBMCs or T cells enriched from blood (not recorded which). Every receptor here comes from a woman aged 40 to 50 who had been exposed to COVID-19. Both conserved end residues are part of each CDR3. The D gene is left open where the match is weak. The size field is filled for only some rows; it gives once, few, many or a size class.

>TRBJ1-6|.|.|TRBV5-1
CASSLGQDYSPLHF
TGCGCCAGCAGCTTGGGGCAAGACTATTCACCCCTCCACTTT
>TRBJ1-1|.|.|TRBV19
CASSPRQEPNTEAFF
TGTGCCAGTAGTCCCAGACAGGAACCGAACACTGAAGCTTTCTTT
>TRBJ1-6|TRBD1|.|TRBV10-3
CAISEGGQGRSPLHF
TGTGCCATCAGTGAGGGAGGACAGGGGAGGTCACCCCTCCACTTT
>TRBJ2-3|.|.|TRBV2
CASHRGGTSTDTQYF
TGTGCCAGCCACAGGGGGGGTACTAGCACAGATACGCAGTATTTT
>TRBJ2-7|TRBD1|.|TRBV6-2/TRBV6-3
CASSPSPGTGFYEQYF
TGTGCCAGCAGTCCCTCTCCCGGGACAGGGTTCTACGAGCAGTACTTC
>TRBJ2-7|TRBD1|.|TRBV6-6
CASSLPPDREGSYEQYF
TGTGCCAGCAGTCTACCGCCCGACAGGGAAGGGTCCTACGAGCAGTACTTC
>TRBJ1-5|.|.|TRBV12-3/TRBV12-4
CASSFAGTQPQHF
TGTGCCAGCAGTTTCGCGGGAACTCAGCCCCAGCATTTT
>TRBJ2-1|TRBD2|.|TRBV19
CASRTSGRYEQFF
TGTGCCAGTAGGACTAGCGGGAGATATGAGCAGTTCTTC
>TRBJ2-7|TRBD1|.|TRBV4-1
CASSQGGQGAYEQYF
TGCGCCAGCAGCCAAGGCGGACAGGGGGCCTACGAGCAGTACTTC
>TRBJ1-5|.|once|TRBV5-8
CASSLPPHISGNQPQHF
TGTGCCAGCAGCTTGCCCCCTCATATATCAGGCAATCAGCCCCAGCATTTT
>TRBJ1-3|.|.|TRBV2
CASSATFRQAGNTIYF
TGTGCCAGCAGTGCGACGTTTCGGCAGGCTGGAAACACCATATATTTT
>TRBJ1-2|.|.|TRBV15
CATSRDIGGFYGYTF
TGTGCCACCAGCAGAGATATCGGCGGCTTCTATGGCTACACCTTC
>TRBJ1-2|.|few|TRBV2
CASRSPDRPRGYTF
TGTGCCAGCAGGAGTCCTGACAGGCCTCGGGGCTACACCTTC
>TRBJ2-1|.|.|TRBV5-4
CASSSGTYNEQFF
TGTGCCAGCAGCTCCGGGACCTACAATGAGCAGTTCTTC
>TRBJ2-7|.|.|TRBV5-1
CASSPGLTYEQYF
TGCGCCAGCAGTCCGGGACTTACCTACGAGCAGTACTTC
>TRBJ2-5|TRBD1|.|TRBV5-6
CASSLWDSWETQYF
TGTGCCAGCAGCTTGTGGGACAGCTGGGAGACCCAGTACTTC
>TRBJ1-6|.|few|TRBV3-1/TRBV3-2
CASSQDNTGSSPLHF
TGTGCCAGCAGCCAAGATAATACAGGGAGTTCACCCCTCCACTTT
>TRBJ1-1|TRBD1|.|TRBV4-3
CASSQQGDRPNTEAFF
TGCGCCAGCAGCCAACAGGGGGACAGACCGAACACTGAAGCTTTCTTT
>TRBJ2-7|.|.|TRBV28
CASSPLEPFKTYEQYF
TGTGCCAGCAGTCCTTTAGAGCCCTTCAAGACCTACGAGCAGTACTTC
>TRBJ1-5|.|.|TRBV24-1
CATSDLRRLSGGNQPQHF
TGTGCCACCAGTGATTTACGACGACTTTCCGGAGGCAATCAGCCCCAGCATTTT
>TRBJ2-7|TRBD2|.|TRBV4-2
CASSRGERGGEQYF
TGTGCCAGCAGCCGGGGCGAGCGGGGGGGAGAGCAGTACTTC
>TRBJ1-6|.|once|TRBV21-1
CASIVGDRDYNSPLHF
TGTGCCAGCATAGTAGGGGACAGGGATTATAATTCACCCCTCCACTTT
>TRBJ1-5|TRBD1|few|TRBV6-5
CASSYRGQGNNQPQHF
TGTGCCAGCAGTTATCGGGGACAGGGGAACAATCAGCCCCAGCATTTT
>TRBJ1-4|.|.|TRBV7-9
CASSLERSYNEKLFF
TGTGCCAGCAGCTTAGAGCGGTCCTATAATGAAAAACTGTTTTTT
>TRBJ2-7|TRBD2|.|TRBV25-1
CASRDGGGTYEQYF
TGTGCCAGCAGGGACGGCGGGGGTACCTACGAGCAGTACTTC
>TRBJ1-5|TRBD1|.|TRBV6-5
CASRPDRGRWPQHF
TGTGCCAGCAGGCCAGACAGGGGGAGGTGGCCCCAGCATTTT
>TRBJ1-3|.|.|TRBV18
CASSPVDSFSGNTIYF
TGTGCCAGCTCACCCGTGGACAGCTTCTCTGGAAACACCATATATTTT
>TRBJ2-2|TRBD1|.|TRBV5-6
CASIGQDTGELFF
TGTGCCAGCATCGGACAGGACACCGGGGAGCTGTTTTTT
>TRBJ1-5|.|.|TRBV19
CASTPTTGKSNQPQHF
TGTGCCAGTACCCCAACAACAGGGAAGAGCAATCAGCCCCAGCATTTT
>TRBJ2-1|.|.|TRBV5-1
CASSLGLVRYEQFF
TGCGCCAGCAGCTTGGGACTAGTCCGTTATGAGCAGTTCTTC
>TRBJ2-3|.|.|TRBV5-4
CASSSAADTQYF
TGTGCCAGCAGCTCGGCGGCAGATACGCAGTATTTT
>TRBJ1-1|.|.|TRBV15
CATSTVEGTPMNTEAFF
TGTGCCACCAGCACCGTCGAAGGGACTCCAATGAACACTGAAGCTTTCTTT
>TRBJ1-2|TRBD1|.|TRBV7-2
CASSFNFGTGYSGYTF
TGTGCCAGCAGCTTTAATTTTGGGACAGGGTATTCTGGCTACACCTTC
>TRBJ1-6|.|.|TRBV5-6
CASSLGQLSSYNSPLHF
TGTGCCAGCAGCTTAGGACAGCTAAGCTCCTATAATTCACCCCTCCACTTT
>TRBJ2-7|TRBD2|.|TRBV6-5
CASSYSTSGNYEQYF
TGTGCCAGCAGTTACTCGACTAGCGGGAACTACGAGCAGTACTTC
>TRBJ2-1|TRBD1|.|TRBV15
CATSRSGQGLIGEQFF
TGTGCCACCAGCAGATCCGGACAGGGTTTAATCGGTGAGCAGTTCTTC
>TRBJ2-1|.|.|TRBV7-2
CASSLDYTNEQFF
TGTGCCAGCAGCTTGGACTACACCAATGAGCAGTTCTTC
>TRBJ1-5|.|.|TRBV19
CASSIALEPQHF
TGTGCCAGTAGTATAGCTTTAGAGCCCCAGCATTTT
>TRBJ2-2|.|.|TRBV4-3
CASSQFPDSPGELFF
TGCGCCAGCAGCCAATTCCCCGACAGCCCCGGGGAGCTGTTTTTT
>TRBJ1-5|.|once|TRBV28
CASSRRGWEDQPQHF
TGTGCCAGCAGTCGAAGGGGATGGGAAGATCAGCCCCAGCATTTT
>TRBJ1-1|TRBD1|.|TRBV6-5
CASSYRTGETEAFF
TGTGCCAGCAGTTACAGGACAGGGGAGACTGAAGCTTTCTTT
>TRBJ1-4|.|.|TRBV28
CASSFFGGPSEKLFF
TGTGCCAGCAGTTTTTTCGGAGGCCCATCGGAAAAACTGTTTTTT
>TRBJ2-3|TRBD2|.|TRBV19
CASSAGLALGTDTQYF
TGTGCCAGTAGTGCAGGACTAGCTCTGGGCACAGATACGCAGTATTTT
>TRBJ2-7|TRBD2|.|TRBV20-1
CSASAREDSYEQYF
TGCAGTGCTAGTGCGCGGGAGGACTCCTACGAGCAGTACTTC
>TRBJ2-1|TRBD2|.|TRBV6-5
CASSLGTGTKEQFF
TGTGCCAGCAGTCTCGGGACCGGGACTAAAGAGCAGTTCTTC
>TRBJ1-1|.|.|TRBV9
CASTDSPYRPNTEAFF
TGTGCCAGCACCGACAGCCCTTACAGGCCGAACACTGAAGCTTTCTTT
>TRBJ2-1|.|.|TRBV29-1
CSGTPGRNEQFF
TGCAGCGGCACGCCAGGGAGGAATGAGCAGTTCTTC
>TRBJ2-3|.|.|TRBV1
CTSSQDLTGAGPDTQYF
TGCACCAGCAGCCAAGATCTTACGGGAGCGGGCCCAGATACGCAGTATTTT
>TRBJ2-3|.|.|TRBV5-1
CASSLPGDTQYF
TGCGCCAGCAGCTTACCCGGAGATACGCAGTATTTT
>TRBJ2-2|.|.|TRBV25-1
CATGLNTGELFF
TGTGCCACAGGGTTAAACACCGGGGAGCTGTTTTTT
>TRBJ1-2|.|.|TRBV7-9
CASSSFRDTNSNYGYTF
TGTGCCAGCAGCTCGTTTCGGGACACCAATTCTAACTATGGCTACACCTTC
>TRBJ1-5|.|.|TRBV18
CASSPAATYSNQPQHF
TGTGCCAGCTCACCAGCGGCCACTTATAGCAATCAGCCCCAGCATTTT
>TRBJ2-7|.|medium-sized|TRBV28
CASSLAGAGYEQYF
TGTGCCAGCAGTTTGGCAGGGGCTGGCTACGAGCAGTACTTC
>TRBJ2-1|.|.|TRBV15
CATSRAEGYGRRQNEQFF
TGTGCCACCAGCAGAGCTGAGGGATACGGGAGACGGCAGAATGAGCAGTTCTTC